The subject of this entry is one TCR beta chain. This record belongs to a study of shared T cell receptors in the human thymus. V was trimmed by 8 bases and J by 9 bases, leaving 26 bases between them. This CDR3 comprises 16 residues. CDR1 and CDR2 (germline): SGHTA, FQGNSA. Here immunoSEQ multiplex PCR was the method, and the copy in TCRdb shows in-frame clones only, minus some. The sample has approximately 400,000 clones; roughly 94% are singletons. Sequenced input: thymocytes. The receptor was derived from a human donor. This chain connects TRBV7-2 to TRBJ2-1, with D perhaps matching TRBD1 or TRBD2 (6 bases each). Here the CDR3 reads CASWPVGRDGDTEQFF. CDR3 sequence (DNA): TGTGCCAGCTGGCCTGTGGGGCGGGACGGGGACACTGAGCAGTTCTTC.